The 13 T cell receptor beta chains presented below share a single source sample, sequenced in a study of T cell responses to AZD1222 COVID-19 vaccine. This table comes from immunoSEQ multiplex PCR, and its TCRdb copy is limited to in-frame clones, with some not included. The table has about 150,000 clones, 91% seen once; the top ten hold about 7.5%. Sequencing was performed on peripheral blood, taken 28 days after the second dose of the MenACWY control vaccine. Receptors were obtained from an adult who received the MenACWY meningococcal vaccine as a control.

V is TRBV29-1 and J is TRBJ2-7, with D possibly TRBD1 on 5 matching bases. V lost 6 bases to trimming and J lost 0 bases, with 15 bases between them. This CDR3 is 14 amino acids long. CDR1 and CDR2 from the germline V gene are SQVTM and ANQGSEA. The CDR3 sequence: CSVITPDSSYEQYF. For the CDR3, the DNA is TGCAGCGTAATAACTCCCGACAGCTCCTACGAGCAGTACTTC.

The chain joins TRBV19 to TRBJ2-3; no definite D call. V gave up 3 bases and J gave up 4 bases, with 14 bases separating them. The length of the CDR3 is 15 residues. Germline V gene data show CDR1 as LNHDA and CDR2 as SQIVND (reference sequence). CDR3 sequence (DNA): TGTGCCAGTAGTATCAACACCGGCGTGGCAGATACGCAGTATTTT. This translates into CASSINTGVADTQYF. Full variable domain (rest looked up from reference TRBV19 and TRBJ2-3): DGGITQSPKYLFRKEGQNVTLSCEQNLNHDAMYWYRQDPGQGLRLIYYSQIVNDFQKGDIAEGYSVSREKKESFPLTVTSAQKNPTAFYLCASSINTGVADTQYFGPGTRLTVL.

This chain uses TRBV5-1 with TRBJ1-1, with 7 bases matching TRBD1. J was trimmed by 0 bases and V by 3 bases; bases with no gene match: 2. Germline V gene sequence: CDR1 SGHRS, CDR2 YFSETQ. The CDR3 spans 14 residues. The CDR3 protein is CASSSGQLNTEAFF. The CDR3 nucleotides are TGCGCCAGCAGCTCGGGACAGCTGAACACTGAAGCTTTCTTT.

This chain connects TRBV5-1 to TRBJ1-4; 7 bases map to TRBD1. The junction had 8 bases not matched to a gene; V was cut back by 1 base and J by 5 bases. This CDR3 contains 16 residues. The germline V gene has CDR1 SGHRS and CDR2 YFSETQ. CDR3: CASSLTGQALNEKLFF. DNA of the CDR3: TGCGCCAGCAGCTTGACCGGACAGGCCTTAAATGAAAAACTGTTTTTT. The whole variable domain, filled in from reference TRBV5-1 and TRBJ1-4, reads KAGVTQTPRYLIKTRGQQVTLSCSPISGHRSVSWYQQTPGQGLQFLFEYFSETQRNKGNFPGRFSGRQFSNSRSEMNVSTLELGDSALYLCASSLTGQALNEKLFFGSGTQLSVL.

V is TRBV5-3 and J is TRBJ2-7; the match to TRBD2 covers 13 bases. Being an ORF, TRBV5-3 has a function that is uncertain. The junction had 6 bases not matched to a gene; V was cut back by 2 bases and J by 7 bases. The length of the CDR3 is 15 residues. The CDR3: CARSFGTSGTGEQYF. As DNA, the CDR3 is TGTGCCAGAAGCTTCGGGACTAGCGGGACGGGAGAGCAGTACTTC.

This rearrangement joins TRBV11-2 to TRBJ2-3; D possibly matches TRBD1 or TRBD2 (6 bases each). The germline V gene has CDR1 SGHAT and CDR2 FQNNGV. Trimming left V 3 bases short and J 3 bases short, with 16 bases between. The CDR3 runs to 16 residues. The CDR3 sequence is CASSLGAAGGTDTQYF. CDR3 nucleotide sequence: TGTGCCAGCAGCTTGGGGGCAGCGGGTGGGACAGATACGCAGTATTTT. Together with reference TRBV11-2 and TRBJ2-3, the CDR3 gives the full variable domain: EAGVAQSPRYKIIEKRQSVAFWCNPISGHATLYWYQQILGQGPKLLIQFQNNGVVDDSQLPKDRFSAERLKGVDSTLKIQPAKLEDSAVYLCASSLGAAGGTDTQYFGPGTRLTVL.

The rearrangement uses TRBV7-9 and TRBJ2-7; D perhaps matches TRBD2 (6 bases). The CDR3 length is 15 residues. Per germline, CDR1 SEHNR and CDR2 FQNEAQ (reference sequence). Trimming cost V 4 bases and J 1 base, with 14 bases left between them. Written as DNA, the CDR3 is TGTGCCAGCAGCTCGGTGGGACTGCAATCCTACGAGCAGTACTTC. Protein: CASSSVGLQSYEQYF.

The rearrangement uses TRBV6-5 and TRBJ1-2; D call uncertain. This CDR3 has 15 residues. Between the trimmed V and J ends, which lost 2 bases and 3 bases, there was a span of 13 bases. CDR1 is MNHEY and CDR2 is SVGAGI in the germline V gene. The CDR3 nucleotides are TGTGCCAGCAGTTACGACCGGGGTGGGGACTATGGCTACACCTTC. Translated: CASSYDRGGDYGYTF.

The gene calls are TRBV20-1 and TRBJ2-1; 9 nucleotides match TRBD2. CDR1 is DFQATT, CDR2 SNEGSKA, per germline (reference sequence). V was pared by 3 bases and J by 3 bases, with 12 bases of the junction left unmatched. CDR3 length equals 17 residues. CDR3 amino acids: CSASMGLIAGVYNEQFF. In DNA form, the CDR3 reads TGCAGTGCTAGTATGGGTCTGATAGCGGGAGTCTACAATGAGCAGTTCTTC.

The rearrangement links TRBV21-1 to TRBJ1-4; the table's D call TRBD1 went unverified against the DNA. TRBV21-1 is noted as a pseudogene. CDR3 length equals 17 residues. DNA of the CDR3: TGTGCCAGCAGCAAAGCTATGGTATTAGGGGTAGGGGGAAAACTGTTTTTT. It is translated as CASSKAMVLGVGGKLFF.

The chain links TRBV6-2 or TRBV6-3 to TRBJ2-1; D is possibly TRBD1 or TRBD2 (5 bases each). The CDR3 contains 15 residues. Germline V lookup: CDR1 MNHEY, CDR2 SVGEGT. With 6 bases removed from V and 7 bases from J, the gap between germline ends came to 19 bases. In DNA form, the CDR3 reads TGTGCCAGCAGCCTAGTTTTCCACTGGGGGAATGAGCAGTTCTTC. Amino acid sequence: CASSLVFHWGNEQFF.

This chain links TRBV29-1 with TRBJ2-2, with D tentatively TRBD1 or TRBD2 (6 bases each). This CDR3 is 15 amino acids long. Per germline, CDR1 SQVTM and CDR2 ANQGSEA. V lost 0 bases, J lost 1 base, and 9 bases lay in between. The CDR3 nucleotides are TGCAGCGTTGAAGATCGGGGGCAGAACACCGGGGAGCTGTTTTTT. Amino acids: CSVEDRGQNTGELFF.

The CDR3 region has the DNA TGTGCCAGCAGTGATACGGACAGGGGTTTGAGGAAACTGTTTTTT. This translates into CASSDTDRGLRKLFF. The J gene is TRBJ1-4, the V gene TRBV25-1; 9 bases fit TRBD1. Germline V gene data show CDR1 as MGHDK and CDR2 as SYGVNS. V dropped 3 bases and J dropped 11; count of bases not matched to a gene: 10. The CDR3 is 15 amino acids.